This paragraph covers one T cell receptor beta chain sequence. Germline assignment: CDR1 LGHNA and CDR2 YSLEER. This CDR3 has 19 residues. Trimming removed 0 bases from V and 4 bases from J; junction bases left unmatched: 10. Some clones are missing from TCRdb's copy, which holds only in-frame ones; the method was immunoSEQ multiplex PCR. The table has about 1.9 million clones, around 93% seen once; the top ten hold roughly 1.7%. The data stem from a study of shared clonotypes between healthy human individuals. CD45RO-negative, CCR7-positively selected cells formed the naive CD8 fraction, excluding terminally differentiated effector memory CD45RA+ cells.

This clonotype originated in a man aged 18 to 30 in good health. Some clones in this sample may be carry-over from other donors' samples. The sequenced sample was naive CD8+ T cells from PBMCs. The V and J genes are TRBV4-3 and TRBJ2-2; 11 nucleotides line up with TRBD2. For the CDR3, the DNA is TGCGCCAGCAGCCAAGATTGGGTAGGGCTAGCGGGAGGCACCGGGGAGCTGTTTTTT. Protein sequence: CASSQDWVGLAGGTGELFF.